Given below is one TCR beta chain in context. The data are from a study of cytomegalovirus exposure and HLA in healthy donors. Trimming left V 3 bases short and J 5 bases short, with 7 bases between. CDR1 and CDR2 (germline): MDHEN, SYDVKM. The CDR3 consists of 12 residues. Primers for the PCR totalled 60 Vbeta and 13 Jbeta. The table came from immunoSEQ multiplex PCR; TCRdb's copy has only in-frame clones and leaves some out. Seen here are about 94,000 clones, over 50% observed once, and the top ten hold 3.9%. The chain has TRBV28 and TRBJ2-5, with TRBD2 as a possible D gene (5 bases). Sequenced: PBMCs. This clonotype was sampled from a man aged 30 to 39 in good health and CMV-seronegative. DNA of the CDR3: TGTGCCAGCAGTTTTGAGGGTGAGACCCAGTACTTC. Protein sequence: CASSFEGETQYF.